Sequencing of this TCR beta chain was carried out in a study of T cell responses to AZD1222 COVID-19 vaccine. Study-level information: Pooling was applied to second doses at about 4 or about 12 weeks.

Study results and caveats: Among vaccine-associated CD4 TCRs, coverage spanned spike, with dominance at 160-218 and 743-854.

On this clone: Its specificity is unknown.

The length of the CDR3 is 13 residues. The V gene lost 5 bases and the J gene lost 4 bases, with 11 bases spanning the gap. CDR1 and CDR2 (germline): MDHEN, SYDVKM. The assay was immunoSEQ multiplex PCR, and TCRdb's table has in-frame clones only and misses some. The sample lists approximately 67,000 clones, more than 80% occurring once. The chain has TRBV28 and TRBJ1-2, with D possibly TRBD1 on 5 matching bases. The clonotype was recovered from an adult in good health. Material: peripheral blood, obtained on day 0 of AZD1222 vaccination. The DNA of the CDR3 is TGTGCCAGCAGTCGGTCGGGGGGCTATGGCTACACCTTC. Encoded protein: CASSRSGGYGYTF.